This TCR beta chain was sequenced during a study of shared clonotypes between healthy human individuals. Whole-study context: Three plates each covered CD4 naive and memory; CD8 naive two, CD8 memory one.

Study results and caveats: Larger richness was generally estimated for naive than memory subsets.

A word on this clone: Its antigen remains unknown.

CD4+ cells yielded CD45RA+ naive and CD45RA-negative memory subsets. This CDR3 region has 14 residues. Germline values: CDR1 MGHDK, CDR2 SYGVNS. The J segment lost 0 bases and the V segment lost 5 bases, leaving 4 bases of the junction unmatched. Measured with immunoSEQ multiplex PCR; TCRdb has only the in-frame clones, and not every one. The table includes 2 million to 2.5 million clones, roughly 93% detected once. This receptor was taken from a man between 18 and 35 years old in good health. Some clones in this sample may be carry-over from other donors' samples. The chain uses TRBV25-1 and TRBJ2-7; 7 bases are shared with TRBD1. The sample taken for sequencing was naive CD4+ T cells from PBMCs. Subset specified: CD45RA+ positively selected. The CDR3 nucleotides read TGTGCCAGCAGTTCTAGACAGGGCTCCTACGAGCAGTACTTC. It yields the protein CASSSRQGSYEQYF.